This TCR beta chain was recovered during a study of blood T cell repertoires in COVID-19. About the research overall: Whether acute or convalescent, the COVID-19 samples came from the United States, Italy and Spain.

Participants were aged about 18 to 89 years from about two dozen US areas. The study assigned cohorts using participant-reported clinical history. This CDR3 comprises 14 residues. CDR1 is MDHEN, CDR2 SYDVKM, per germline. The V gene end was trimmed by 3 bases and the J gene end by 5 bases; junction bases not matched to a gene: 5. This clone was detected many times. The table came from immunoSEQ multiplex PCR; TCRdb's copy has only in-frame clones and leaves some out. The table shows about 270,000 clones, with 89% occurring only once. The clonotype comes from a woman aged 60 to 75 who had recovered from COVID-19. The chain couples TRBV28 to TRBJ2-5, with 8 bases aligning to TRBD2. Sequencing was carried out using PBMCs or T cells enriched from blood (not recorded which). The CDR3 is CASSLNAGGETQYF. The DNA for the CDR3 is TGTGCCAGCAGTTTGAATGCGGGGGGTGAGACCCAGTACTTC.